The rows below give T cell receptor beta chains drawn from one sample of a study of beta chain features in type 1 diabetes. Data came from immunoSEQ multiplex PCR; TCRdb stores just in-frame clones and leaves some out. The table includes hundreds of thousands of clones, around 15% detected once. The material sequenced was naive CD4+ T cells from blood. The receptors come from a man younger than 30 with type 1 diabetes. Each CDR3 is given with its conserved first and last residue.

CDR3 protein: CASSYSSREETQYF
V gene: TRBV6-5

CDR3 protein: CASSLRTSGSGDEQFF
V gene: TRBV18

CDR3 protein: CASSSSSIGGGPSTQYF
V gene: TRBV7-2

CDR3 protein: CASSQSYRGYEQYF
V gene: TRBV4-3

CDR3 protein: CASSLGRVQETQYF
V gene: TRBV11-2

CDR3 protein: CASTVTGRGAGTEAFF
V gene: TRBV28

CDR3 protein: CASRRVDTGELFF
V gene: TRBV5-1

CDR3 protein: CASRSTRSGTYGYTF
V gene: TRBV27

CDR3 protein: CATGLAGANEQFF
V gene: TRBV10-3

CDR3 protein: CASSLATGVPSYEQYF
V gene: TRBV5-1

CDR3 protein: CAWSVPRGQPQHF
V gene: TRBV30

CDR3 protein: CASSLLAGGGHTEAFF
V gene: TRBV9

CDR3 protein: CAISVRDSVYEQYF
V gene: TRBV10-3

CDR3 protein: CASSYQDGTDTQYF
V gene: TRBV6-5

CDR3 protein: CAIRVAGQETQYF
V gene: TRBV10-3

CDR3 protein: CAWSGGQGIYGYTF
V gene: TRBV30

CDR3 protein: CASLDSYSYEQYF
V gene: TRBV7-2

CDR3 protein: CASGENSNQPQHF
V gene: TRBV6-5

CDR3 protein: CASSQRGLGEQYF
V gene: TRBV4-3

CDR3 protein: CASSPGTSGGPGEQFF
V gene: TRBV2

CDR3 protein: CAWSVGGAGSYEQYF
V gene: TRBV30

CDR3 protein: CAISETGIEQPQHF
V gene: TRBV10-3

CDR3 protein: CASSPRTGGYDEQYF
V gene: TRBV18

CDR3 protein: CASSVDGRQNTEAFF
V gene: TRBV9

CDR3 protein: CASSQERLAGYEQYF
V gene: TRBV4-2

CDR3 protein: CASTLTPGTQETQYF
V gene: TRBV7-9

CDR3 protein: CASSFDLYNEQFF
V gene: TRBV7-3

CDR3 protein: CACSIGYSGNTIYF
V gene: TRBV30

CDR3 protein: CASRLVADTQYF
V gene: TRBV7-2

CDR3 protein: CASSMGTANTDTQYF
V gene: TRBV19

CDR3 protein: CASSVVERGGTDTQYF
V gene: TRBV9

CDR3 protein: CASSITSGGTYEQYF
V gene: TRBV18

CDR3 protein: CASSRQGGTEAFF
V gene: TRBV7-9

CDR3 protein: CASSTTGVVYTGELFF
V gene: TRBV19

CDR3 protein: CASIPKFF
V gene: TRBV11-2

CDR3 protein: CAWRDRGVGNYGYTF
V gene: TRBV30

CDR3 protein: CASSPYSGTTSYNEQFF
V gene: TRBV5-1

CDR3 protein: CASSLEGEAFF
V gene: TRBV7-9

CDR3 protein: CAWSKQGGNTEAFF
V gene: TRBV30

CDR3 protein: CASSLSGFSYEQYF
V gene: TRBV7-2

CDR3 protein: CASSEAPGQVHQPQHF
V gene: TRBV2

CDR3 protein: CSVAFDFSLYNEQFF
V gene: TRBV29-1

CDR3 protein: CAWGPVGDWGYTF
V gene: TRBV30

CDR3 protein: CAWSPGGLGETQYF
V gene: TRBV30

CDR3 protein: CASSRDTSTDTQYF
V gene: TRBV6-4

CDR3 protein: CSGGATGNGEQYF
V gene: TRBV29-1

CDR3 protein: CASSKDGASGRAVDTQYF
V gene: TRBV21-1

CDR3 protein: CSVSPGGNQPQHF
V gene: TRBV29-1